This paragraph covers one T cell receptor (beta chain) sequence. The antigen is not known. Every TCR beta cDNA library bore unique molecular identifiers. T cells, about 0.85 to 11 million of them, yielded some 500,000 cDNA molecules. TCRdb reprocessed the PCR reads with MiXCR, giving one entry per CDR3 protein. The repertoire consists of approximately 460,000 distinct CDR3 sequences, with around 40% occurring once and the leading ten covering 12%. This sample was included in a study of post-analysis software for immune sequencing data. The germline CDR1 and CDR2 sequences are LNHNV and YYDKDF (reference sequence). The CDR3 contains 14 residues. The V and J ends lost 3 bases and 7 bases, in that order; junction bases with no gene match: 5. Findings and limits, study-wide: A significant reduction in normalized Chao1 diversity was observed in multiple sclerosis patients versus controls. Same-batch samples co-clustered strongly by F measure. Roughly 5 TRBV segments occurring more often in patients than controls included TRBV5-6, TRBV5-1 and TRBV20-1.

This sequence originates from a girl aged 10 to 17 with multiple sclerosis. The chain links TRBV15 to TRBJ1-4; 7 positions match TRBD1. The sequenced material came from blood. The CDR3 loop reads CATSSGTDAEKLFF. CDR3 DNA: TGTGCCACCAGCAGCGGGACAGACGCTGAAAAACTGTTTTTT.